The next 17 T cell receptor beta chains were all read from a single sample in a study of T cell responses to AZD1222 COVID-19 vaccine. TCRdb keeps only in-frame clones here, not all; method: immunoSEQ multiplex PCR. The data contain over 50,000 clones, about 89% of them singletons. The sequences come from peripheral blood, collected 28 days after the second AZD1222 dose. Every receptor here comes from an adult who received the AZD1222 COVID-19 vaccine.

The chain has TRBV2 and TRBJ2-5, with D perhaps matching TRBD1 or TRBD2 (5 bases each). The V gene's germline CDR1 is SNHLY and CDR2 FYNNEI. V shed 6 bases and J shed 10 bases, with 21 bases lying between them. The CDR3 sequence is 14 residues long. CDR3 bases: TGTGCCAGCAGAAGGGACGTGAGAGCCACTCGCCAGTACTTC. Protein: CASRRDVRATRQYF.

The gene calls are TRBV2 and TRBJ1-3, with a tentative D call TRBD1 (6 bases). CDR3 length: 15 residues. The germline CDR1 and CDR2 sequences are SNHLY and FYNNEI. The germline V and J ends were trimmed by 6 bases and 0 bases, with 12 bases remaining between them. CDR3: CASRVGQSSGNTIYF. Here the CDR3 DNA reads TGTGCCAGCAGAGTTGGACAGTCCTCTGGAAACACCATATATTTT. The whole variable domain, filled in from reference TRBV2 and TRBJ1-3, reads EPEVTQTPSHQVTQMGQEVILRCVPISNHLYFYWYRQILGQKVEFLVSFYNNEISEKSEIFDDQFSVERPDGSNFTLKIRSTKLEDSAMYFCASRVGQSSGNTIYFGEGSWLTVV.

The chain has TRBV5-1 and TRBJ2-1; 7 nucleotides match TRBD2. This CDR3 contains 15 residues. V lost 7 bases and J lost 6; bases outside the gene matches: 13. Germline V CDR1 and CDR2: SGHRS, YFSETQ. Here the CDR3 DNA reads TGCGCCAGCCGCGAGGGAGGGCCGAAGGGCAATGAGCAGTTCTTC. This sequence encodes CASREGGPKGNEQFF.

This sequence joins TRBV18 and TRBJ1-6; 7 bases match TRBD1. The CDR3 sequence is 14 residues long. From germline, CDR1 is KGHSH and CDR2 LQKENI. With 5 bases clipped from V and 8 bases from J, the junction kept 6 bases outside the gene matches. CDR3 nucleotides: TGTGCCAGCTCAGCGACAGGGACCGATTCACCCCTCCACTTT. This codes for CASSATGTDSPLHF.

This clone was picked up one time. The genes are TRBV5-4 and TRBJ1-4; D uncertain. Germline CDR1 reads SGHNT; CDR2 reads YYREEE (reference sequence). The ends were cut back, 2 bases at V and 4 bases at J, with 18 bases in the middle. This CDR3 contains 17 residues. Here the CDR3 reads CASSFARNQADNEKLFF. CDR3 bases: TGTGCCAGCAGCTTCGCCCGGAACCAAGCCGATAATGAAAAACTGTTTTTT.

The CDR3, as DNA: TGTGCCAGCAGCTTCCTAGCGGGAGGGGGTCGGTCAGATACGCAGTATTTT. The encoded protein is CASSFLAGGGRSDTQYF. V usage is TRBV7-2 and J usage is TRBJ2-3; 12 nucleotides agree with TRBD2. Germline CDR1 reads SGHTA; CDR2 reads FQGNSA. The V segment lost 3 bases and the J segment 4 bases; nucleotides outside the gene matches: 8. This CDR3 has 17 amino acids.

The chain employs TRBV19 and TRBJ2-7; maybe TRBD1 (8 bases). The CDR3 consists of 16 residues. Trimming removed 5 bases at V and 1 base at J, with 18 bases between. The germline V gene has CDR1 LNHDA and CDR2 SQIVND (reference sequence). For the CDR3, the DNA is TGTGCCAGTAGTGCAGCGGGGCAGGGGGCTTCCTACGAGCAGTACTTC. It codes for CASSAAGQGASYEQYF.

The chain uses TRBV7-2 and TRBJ2-7; 9 bases line up with TRBD1. With 7 bases clipped from V and 1 base from J, the junction kept 5 bases outside the gene matches. In germline, CDR1 is SGHTA, CDR2 FQGNSA. This CDR3 has 14 amino acids. The CDR3 loop reads CASNPGTGSYEQYF. CDR3 coding DNA: TGTGCCAGCAACCCCGGGACAGGGTCCTACGAGCAGTACTTC.

The chain is built from TRBV29-1 and TRBJ2-3; TRBD2 matches at 9 bases. CDR3 length equals 14 residues. Germline CDR1 reads SQVTM; CDR2 reads ANQGSEA. V dropped 7 bases and J dropped 7; count of bases not matched to a gene: 12. CDR3 amino acids: CSAERAGGHNTQYF. The CDR3 DNA is TGCAGCGCCGAAAGAGCGGGAGGCCACAATACGCAGTATTTT.

The chain combines TRBV4-3 with TRBJ2-2; D not resolved. Looked up from germline, CDR1 is LGHNA and CDR2 is YSLEER. V was pared by 1 base and J by 5 bases, with 11 bases between. This CDR3 comprises 15 residues. CDR3 loop: CASSQGLSVTGELFF. The CDR3 coding sequence is TGCGCCAGCAGCCAAGGGCTGTCAGTTACCGGGGAGCTGTTTTTT.

The chain's CDR3 is CASSDSRGELFF. The CDR3 region has the DNA TGTGCCAGCAGTGACTCAAGGGGGGAGCTGTTTTTT. This sequence joins TRBV6-4 and TRBJ2-2; D unresolved. The V end was cut by 0 bases, the J end by 8 bases, with 4 bases between. The germline gives CDR1 MRHNA, CDR2 SNTAGT. The CDR3 loop spans 12 amino acids.

The gene calls are TRBV11-2 and TRBJ2-7, with TRBD1 matching over 10 bases. The CDR3 totals 14 residues. The J segment lost 6 bases and the V segment lost 5 bases, leaving 7 bases of the junction unmatched. The germline V gene has CDR1 SGHAT and CDR2 FQNNGV. CDR3 nucleotides: TGTGCCAGCAGCCCGGGACAGGGGCTCCGCGAGCAGTACTTC. This translates into CASSPGQGLREQYF.

This clone was recorded once. This chain links TRBV5-4 with TRBJ2-7, with D perhaps assigned TRBD1 or TRBD2 (5 bases each). Germline assignment: CDR1 SGHNT and CDR2 YYREEE (reference sequence). This CDR3 is built from 15 residues. The V end was cut by 0 bases, the J end by 2 bases, with 12 bases between. The CDR3 nucleotides read TGTGCCAGCAGCTTGGCCGGGACGCCAGCCTACGAGCAGTACTTC. Translation: CASSLAGTPAYEQYF. Together with reference TRBV5-4 and TRBJ2-7, the CDR3 gives the full variable domain: ETGVTQSPTHLIKTRGQQVTLRCSSQSGHNTVSWYQQALGQGPQFIFQYYREEENGRGNFPPRFSGLQFPNYSSELNVNALELDDSALYLCASSLAGTPAYEQYFGPGTRLTVT.

The rearrangement joins TRBV7-9 to TRBJ2-7, with TRBD2 matching over 7 bases. V shed 1 base, J shed 2 bases, and the junction held 8 bases outside the gene matches. The germline CDR1 and CDR2 sequences are SEHNR and FQNEAQ (reference sequence). The CDR3 length is 16 residues. The DNA for the CDR3 is TGTGCCAGCAGCTTAGGAGTAGCGGGCGGAACCTACGAGCAGTACTTC. The encoded protein is CASSLGVAGGTYEQYF.

J is TRBJ2-7 and V is TRBV5-4; 13 bases align to TRBD2. J lost 5 bases, V lost 4 bases, and 3 bases had no gene match. The CDR3 sequence is 14 residues long. Germline V gene lookup returns CDR1 SGHNT and CDR2 YYREEE (reference sequence). The CDR3 DNA reads TGTGCCAGCAGCATAGGACTAGCGGGAGACGAGCAGTACTTC. It yields the protein CASSIGLAGDEQYF.

The chain is built from TRBV20-1 and TRBJ1-5; 9 bases are a match to TRBD1. The CDR3 runs to 16 residues. Germline trimming cut 3 bases from V and 4 bases from J; bases unmatched to any gene: 10. Germline-derived CDR1 and CDR2 are DFQATT and SNEGSKA (reference sequence). The CDR3 DNA follows: TGCAGTGCTAGTCACAGGGGGCCTAGGGGGAATCAGCCCCAGCATTTT. Translation: CSASHRGPRGNQPQHF.

This clone has a single count. The gene calls are TRBV4-2 and TRBJ1-5; no clear D. Germline lookup yields CDR1 LGHNA and CDR2 YNFKEQ. This CDR3 has 15 residues. Trimming left V 0 bases short and J 1 base short, with 7 bases between. The CDR3 coding sequence is TGTGCCAGCAGCCAAGATCTGCAGAGCAATCAGCCCCAGCATTTT. Encoded protein: CASSQDLQSNQPQHF.